This T cell receptor (beta chain) was profiled in a study of human T cells and chemical hapten exposure. This clonotype came up a few times. The V gene end was trimmed by 8 bases and the J gene end by 4 bases; junction bases not matched to a gene: 2. Germline CDR1 is MDHEN and CDR2 is SYDVKM. The CDR3 has 13 amino acids. The time point here: patch test 3, about 24 weeks after DPC sensitization. Indicated treatment: therapeutic diphenylcyclopropenone sensitization with weekly scalp DPC. TCRdb re-analysed the RACE reads in MiXCR, keeping a single row per CDR3 protein. The sample lists about 190,000 distinct CDR3 sequences; more than 20% were seen once.

The V call is TRBV28, the J call TRBJ2-2, with 9 bases identical to TRBD1. The starting material was whole blood, obtained in connection with sensitization to the hapten diphenylcyclopropenone (DPC). The TCR sequence derives from a woman aged 40 to 49 with alopecia areata. Some clones in this sample may be carry-over from other donors' samples. CDR3 DNA sequence: TGTGCCAGCGGGACAGGGAGCACCGGGGAGCTGTTTTTT. It codes for CASGTGSTGELFF.